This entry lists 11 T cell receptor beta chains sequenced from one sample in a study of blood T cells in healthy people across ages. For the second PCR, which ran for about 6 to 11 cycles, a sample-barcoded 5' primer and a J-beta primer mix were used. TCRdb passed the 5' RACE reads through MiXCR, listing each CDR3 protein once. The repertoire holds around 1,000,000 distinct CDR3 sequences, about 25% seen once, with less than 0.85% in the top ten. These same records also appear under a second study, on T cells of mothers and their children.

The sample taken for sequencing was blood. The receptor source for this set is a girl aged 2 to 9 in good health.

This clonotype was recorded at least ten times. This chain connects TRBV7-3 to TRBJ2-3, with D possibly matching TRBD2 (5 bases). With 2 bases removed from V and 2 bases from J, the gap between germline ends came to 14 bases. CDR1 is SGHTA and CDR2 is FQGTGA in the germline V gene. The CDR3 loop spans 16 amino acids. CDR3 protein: CASSLVSRVFTDTQYF. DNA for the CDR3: TGTGCCAGCAGCTTAGTATCGCGGGTCTTCACAGATACGCAGTATTTT.

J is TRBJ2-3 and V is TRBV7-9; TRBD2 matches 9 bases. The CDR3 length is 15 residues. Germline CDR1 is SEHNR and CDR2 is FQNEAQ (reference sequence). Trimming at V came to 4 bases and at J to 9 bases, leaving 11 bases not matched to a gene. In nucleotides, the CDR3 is TGTGCCAGCAGCTCACTAGCGGGCGGACTGGGGACGCAGTATTTT. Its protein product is CASSSLAGGLGTQYF.

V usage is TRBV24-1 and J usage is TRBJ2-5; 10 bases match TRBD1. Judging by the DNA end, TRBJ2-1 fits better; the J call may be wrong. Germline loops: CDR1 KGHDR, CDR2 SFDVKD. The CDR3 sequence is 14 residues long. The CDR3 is CATRPGQGLNEQFF. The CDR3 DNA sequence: TGTGCCACCAGACCGGGACAGGGGTTGAATGAGCAGTTCTTC.

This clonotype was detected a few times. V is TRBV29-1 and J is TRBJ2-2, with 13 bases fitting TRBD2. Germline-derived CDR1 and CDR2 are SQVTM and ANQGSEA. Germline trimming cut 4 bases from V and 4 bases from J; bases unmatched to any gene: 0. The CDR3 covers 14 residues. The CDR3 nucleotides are TGCAGCGTTGGGACTAGCGGGAGCACCGGGGAGCTGTTTTTT. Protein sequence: CSVGTSGSTGELFF.

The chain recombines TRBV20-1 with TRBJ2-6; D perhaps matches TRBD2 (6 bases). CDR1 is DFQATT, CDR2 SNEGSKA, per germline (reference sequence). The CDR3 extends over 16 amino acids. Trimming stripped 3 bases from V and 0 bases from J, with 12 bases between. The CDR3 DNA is TGCAGTGCTAGGGTCAGGGAGGACTCTGGGGCCAACGTCCTGACTTTC. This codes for CSARVREDSGANVLTF.

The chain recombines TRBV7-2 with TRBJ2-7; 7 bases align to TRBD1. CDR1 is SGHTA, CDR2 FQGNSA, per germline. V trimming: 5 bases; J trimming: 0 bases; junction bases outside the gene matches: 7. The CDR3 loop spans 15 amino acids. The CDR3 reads CASSLYRDSSYEQYF. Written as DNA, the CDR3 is TGTGCCAGCAGCCTGTACCGGGACAGCTCCTACGAGCAGTACTTC.

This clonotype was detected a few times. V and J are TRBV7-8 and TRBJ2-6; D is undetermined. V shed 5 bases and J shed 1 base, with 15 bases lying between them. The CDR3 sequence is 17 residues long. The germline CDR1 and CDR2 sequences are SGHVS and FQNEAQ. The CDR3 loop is CASSLTSFKSGANVLTF. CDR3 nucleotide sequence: TGTGCCAGCAGCCTCACCTCCTTTAAGTCTGGGGCCAACGTCCTGACTTTC.

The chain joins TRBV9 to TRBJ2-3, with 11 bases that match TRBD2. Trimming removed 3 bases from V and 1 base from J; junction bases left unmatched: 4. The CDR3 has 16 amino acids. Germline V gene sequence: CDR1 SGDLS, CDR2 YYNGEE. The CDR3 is CASSDPLAGGTDTQYF. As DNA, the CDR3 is TGTGCCAGCAGCGATCCACTAGCGGGGGGCACAGATACGCAGTATTTT.

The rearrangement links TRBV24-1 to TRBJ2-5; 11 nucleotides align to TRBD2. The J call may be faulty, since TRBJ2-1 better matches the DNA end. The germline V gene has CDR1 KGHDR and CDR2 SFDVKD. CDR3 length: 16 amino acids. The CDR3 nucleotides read TGTGCCACCAGTGATTCGACTAGCGGGGTTTTCGGTGAGCAGTTCTTC. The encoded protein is CATSDSTSGVFGEQFF.

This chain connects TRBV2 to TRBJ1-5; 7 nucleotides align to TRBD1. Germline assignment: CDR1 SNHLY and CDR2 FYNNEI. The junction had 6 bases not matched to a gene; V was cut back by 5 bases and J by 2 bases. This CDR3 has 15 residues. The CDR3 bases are TGTGCCAGCAGTCCTGGACAGGAACGCAATCAGCCCCAGCATTTT. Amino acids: CASSPGQERNQPQHF.

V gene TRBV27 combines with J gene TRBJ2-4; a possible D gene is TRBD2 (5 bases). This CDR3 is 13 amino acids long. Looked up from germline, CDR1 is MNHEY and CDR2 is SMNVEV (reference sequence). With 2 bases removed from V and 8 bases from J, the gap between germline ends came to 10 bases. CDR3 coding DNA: TGTGCCAGCAGTTTAGGCCGGGATTACATTCAGTACTTC. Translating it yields CASSLGRDYIQYF.